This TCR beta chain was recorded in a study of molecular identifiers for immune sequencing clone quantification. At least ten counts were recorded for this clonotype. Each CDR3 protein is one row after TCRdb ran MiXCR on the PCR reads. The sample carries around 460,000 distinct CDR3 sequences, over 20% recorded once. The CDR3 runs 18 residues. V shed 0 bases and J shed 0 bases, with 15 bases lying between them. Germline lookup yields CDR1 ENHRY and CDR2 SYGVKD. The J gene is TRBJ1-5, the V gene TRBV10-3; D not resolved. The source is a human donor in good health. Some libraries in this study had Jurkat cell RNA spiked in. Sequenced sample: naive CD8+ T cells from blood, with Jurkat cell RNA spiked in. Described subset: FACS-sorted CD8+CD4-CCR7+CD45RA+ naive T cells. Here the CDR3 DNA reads TGTGCCATCAGTGAGTCGCGGGAATCGATGTATAGCAATCAGCCCCAGCATTTT. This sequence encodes CAISESRESMYSNQPQHF.